This is a list of T cell receptor beta chains from one sample in a study of blood T cells in healthy people across ages. From the 5' RACE reads, TCRdb called clonotypes with MiXCR, one entry per CDR3 protein. Of hundreds of thousands of distinct CDR3 sequences listed, around 50% are singletons. The sequencing sample was made of blood. These receptors came from a man aged 40-49 years in good health. Each CDR3 is given with its conserved first and last residue. D genes are given only for firm matches. Size tells how often a clone was seen (once, few, many) or the class of an expanded clone, and some rows leave it out.

J | size | D | V | CDR3 | DNA
TRBJ1-2 | . | TRBD1 | TRBV6-5 | CASSYTGGRGYTF | TGTGCCAGCAGTTACACAGGGGGCAGAGGCTACACCTTC
TRBJ1-1 | . | . | TRBV3-1 | CASSLRLGTGSPEAFF | TGTGCCAGCAGCCTCCGTTTGGGTACGGGATCTCCTGAAGCTTTCTTT
TRBJ2-1 | . | TRBD1 | TRBV11-2 | CASSRDRRLYNEQFF | TGTGCCAGCAGCCGGGACAGGCGCTTATACAATGAGCAGTTCTTC
TRBJ1-5 | . | . | TRBV20-1 | CSARDRQAGSNQPQHF | TGCAGTGCTAGAGACCGACAGGCGGGTTCCAATCAGCCCCAGCATTTT
TRBJ2-7 | . | TRBD1 | TRBV29-1 | CSVHGDRGDEQYF | TGCAGCGTGCACGGGGACAGGGGCGACGAGCAGTACTTC
TRBJ1-1 | . | TRBD1 | TRBV3-1 | CASSQEAGTGVSGTEAFF | TGTGCCAGCAGCCAAGAGGCCGGGACAGGGGTTTCAGGCACTGAAGCTTTCTTT
TRBJ1-6 | few | . | TRBV27 | CASSPTAGRYNSPLHF | TGTGCCAGCAGCCCTACGGCAGGGCGCTATAATTCACCCCTCCACTTT
TRBJ2-4 | . | TRBD2 | TRBV19 | CASKASGVNIQYF | TGTGCCAGTAAGGCTAGCGGGGTAAACATTCAGTACTTC
TRBJ2-5 | . | . | TRBV23-1 | CASSQHTGFQETQYF | TGCGCCAGCAGTCAGCACACAGGGTTCCAAGAGACCCAGTACTTC
TRBJ1-2 | once | . | TRBV20-1 | CSASAGHLGYTF | TGCAGTGCTAGTGCGGGACACCTTGGCTACACCTTC
TRBJ1-6 | once | . | TRBV15 | CATSAHDKSLESPLHF | TGTGCCACCAGCGCACATGATAAGTCCCTAGAGTCACCCCTCCACTTT
TRBJ2-3 | . | . | TRBV24-1 | CATSVPGGDTQYF | TGCGCCACCAGTGTCCCAGGGGGGGATACGCAGTATTTT
TRBJ2-1 | . | . | TRBV4-2 | CASSQEVHSYNEQFF | TGTGCCAGCAGCCAAGAAGTTCACTCCTACAATGAGCAGTTCTTC
TRBJ2-5 | . | . | TRBV5-1 | CACSCPEAGKETQYF | TGCGCCTGCAGTTGTCCAGAGGCGGGAAAAGAGACCCAGTACTTC
TRBJ1-2 | . | . | TRBV6-2/TRBV6-3 | CASSYSKTDGYTF | TGTGCCAGCAGTTACTCGAAAACAGATGGCTACACCTTC
TRBJ2-3 | . | . | TRBV12-3/TRBV12-4 | CASKGSDTQYF | TGTGCCAGCAAGGGGTCAGATACGCAGTATTTT
TRBJ2-5 | . | . | TRBV7-8 | CASSLGDLVF | TGTGCCAGCAGCTTAGGGGACCTTGTTTTC
TRBJ2-1 | . | . | TRBV4-1 | CASSQGQMTYNEQFF | TGCGCCAGCAGCCAAGGGCAGATGACCTACAATGAGCAGTTCTTC
TRBJ2-7 | . | TRBD1 | TRBV14 | CASSQTGTGPLYEQYF | TGTGCCAGCAGCCAAACAGGGACAGGGCCTCTCTACGAGCAGTACTTC
TRBJ1-2 | . | . | TRBV6-5 | CASSYAGVRYGYTF | TGTGCCAGCAGTTACGCCGGGGTTCGCTATGGCTACACCTTC
TRBJ2-3 | . | TRBD1 | TRBV10-3 | CAIRQGTVTDTQYF | TGTGCCATCAGACAGGGGACAGTCACAGATACGCAGTATTTT
TRBJ1-5 | few | . | TRBV20-1 | CSASQMKNSNQPQHF | TGCAGTGCTAGTCAGATGAAAAATAGCAATCAGCCCCAGCATTTT
TRBJ2-7 | . | . | TRBV20-1 | CSARDNSLGSYEQYF | TGCAGTGCTAGAGACAACTCTCTAGGCTCCTACGAGCAGTACTTC
TRBJ2-5 | . | TRBD2 | TRBV24-1 | CATSDAGLAGGKTQYF | TGTGCCACCAGTGATGCGGGACTAGCGGGAGGAAAGACCCAGTACTTC
TRBJ1-4 | . | . | TRBV10-3 | CAIREKAIQLFF | TGTGCCATCAGGGAGAAGGCGATTCAACTGTTTTTT
TRBJ2-5 | few | TRBD1 | TRBV6-5 | CASSPGQGSTETQYF | TGTGCCAGCAGTCCGGGACAGGGGTCGACAGAGACCCAGTACTTC
TRBJ2-1 | once | . | TRBV7-2 | CASRGGIQETQFF | TGTGCCAGCCGAGGTGGGATCCAAGAGACCCAGTTCTTC
TRBJ1-6 | . | TRBD1 | TRBV28 | CASGGQGGPLHF | TGTGCCAGCGGCGGACAGGGAGGACCCCTCCACTTT
TRBJ2-5 | few | . | TRBV27 | CASNKGGGLQETQYF | TGTGCCAGCAATAAGGGGGGGGGACTTCAAGAGACCCAGTACTTC
TRBJ1-2 | once | TRBD1 | TRBV5-1 | CASTLGQTKGGYTF | TGCGCCAGCACTCTGGGACAGACCAAGGGCGGCTACACCTTC
TRBJ2-1 | . | TRBD2 | TRBV20-1 | CSARPRGSGGRGEQFF | TGCAGTGCTAGACCCCGAGGTAGCGGGGGCCGGGGTGAGCAGTTCTTC
TRBJ1-5 | . | . | TRBV27 | CASSSGGVRTQPQHF | TGTGCCAGCAGTTCCGGCGGGGTTCGGACCCAGCCCCAGCATTTT
TRBJ2-7 | few | TRBD2 | TRBV20-1 | CSARDASGEANEQYF | TGCAGTGCTAGAGATGCTAGCGGGGAAGCGAATGAGCAGTACTTC
TRBJ2-7 | . | . | TRBV20-1 | CSARDNRISYEQYF | TGCAGTGCTAGAGATAACAGAATAAGCTACGAGCAGTACTTC
TRBJ2-5 | . | TRBD2 | TRBV7-2 | CASSLWTSGSVETQYF | TGTGCCAGCAGCCTCTGGACTAGCGGGAGTGTGGAGACCCAGTACTTC